Listed here are 13 T cell receptor beta chains from one sample, sequenced in a study of cytomegalovirus exposure and HLA in healthy donors. The study ran its PCR with 60 Vbeta and 13 Jbeta primers. Sequencing was performed with immunoSEQ multiplex PCR; in TCRdb, only in-frame clones are kept and a portion is missing. The table lists about 200,000 clones, approximately 79% of them singletons. What was sequenced was PBMCs. The receptor source for this set is a man in his fifties or sixties in good health and CMV-seronegative.

The chain is built from TRBV28 and TRBJ1-4; D might be TRBD1 (5 bases). Germline CDR1 MDHEN, CDR2 SYDVKM. Trimming stripped 5 bases from V and 2 bases from J, with 12 bases between. There are 15 residues in the CDR3. The CDR3 nucleotides are TGTGCCAGCAGTACCTGGACAACCACTAATGAAAAACTGTTTTTT. Protein: CASSTWTTTNEKLFF. Full variable domain (remainder filled in from reference TRBV28 and TRBJ1-4): DVKVTQSSRYLVKRTGEKVFLECVQDMDHENMFWYRQDPGLGLRLIYFSYDVKMKEKGDIPEGYSVSREKKERFSLILESASTNQTSMYLCASSTWTTTNEKLFFGSGTQLSVL.

This clone showed up just a few times. This rearrangement joins TRBV4-1 to TRBJ2-1; 7 bases align to TRBD2. The CDR3 spans 16 residues. Germline assignment: CDR1 MGHRA and CDR2 YSYEKL. After removal of 5 bases from V and 0 bases from J, the junction contained 7 bases not matched to a gene. CDR3 in amino acids: CASSIKGGSSYNEQFF. The CDR3 DNA follows: TGCGCCAGCAGCATCAAAGGCGGGAGCTCCTACAATGAGCAGTTCTTC.

The V call is TRBV6-1, the J call TRBJ2-7, with 8 bases matching TRBD1. Germline V gene sequence: CDR1 MNHNS, CDR2 SASEGT. The CDR3 has 13 residues. After removal of 3 bases from V and 7 bases from J, the junction contained 5 bases not matched to a gene. For the CDR3, the DNA is TGTGCCAGCAGTGAGCGACAGGGGCGGGAGCAGTACTTC. Amino acids: CASSERQGREQYF.

A word on this clone: At the DNA level, this CDR3 is encoded by other sequences in the same sample as well. This rearrangement joins TRBV28 to TRBJ2-7, with D perhaps matching TRBD2 (5 bases). Trimming stripped 2 bases from V and 4 bases from J, with 6 bases between. There are 12 residues in the CDR3. From germline, CDR1 is MDHEN and CDR2 SYDVKM. CDR3 sequence (DNA): TGTGCCAGCAGTTTACTAGCTTACGAGCAGTACTTC. Translated, it gives CASSLLAYEQYF.

This clone was seen only a few times. The chain combines TRBV30 with TRBJ2-6, with 11 positions matching TRBD2. The J segment lost 0 bases and the V segment lost 8 bases, leaving 3 bases of the junction unmatched. The CDR3 covers 15 residues. Germline CDR1 reads GTSNPN; CDR2 reads SVGIG (reference sequence). The CDR3 loop is CAGLAGLSGANVLTF. CDR3 DNA sequence: TGTGCCGGACTAGCGGGCCTCTCTGGGGCCAACGTCCTGACTTTC.

This chain links TRBV9 with TRBJ1-4, with TRBD1 matching 7 bases. The CDR3 contains 15 residues. V was pared by 3 bases and J by 7 bases, with 9 bases of the junction left unmatched. Germline V gene data show CDR1 as SGDLS and CDR2 as YYNGEE. The CDR3 nucleotides read TGTGCCAGCAGCGAGGGTGACAGGGACCGTGAAAAACTGTTTTTT. Translating gives CASSEGDRDREKLFF.

V gene TRBV28 combines with J gene TRBJ2-7, with a tentative D call TRBD2 (6 bases). Looked up from germline, CDR1 is MDHEN and CDR2 is SYDVKM. Trimming left V 6 bases short and J 7 bases short, with 22 bases between. The CDR3 runs to 15 residues. The CDR3 DNA reads TGTGCCAGCAGAAGTAGCGCGGAGGGCCTATATGAGCAGTACTTC. This translates into CASRSSAEGLYEQYF.

The chain uses TRBV19 and TRBJ1-2; the match to TRBD1 covers 9 bases. From germline, CDR1 is LNHDA and CDR2 SQIVND (reference sequence). With V trimmed by 10 bases and J by 8 bases, 17 bases remained unmatched. This CDR3 is built from 15 residues. The CDR3 DNA reads TGTGCCACACCCCGCCGGGACAGGGAGTCATGGGGCTACACCTTC. Its translation is CATPRRDRESWGYTF. The whole variable domain, remainder taken from reference TRBV19 and TRBJ1-2, is DGGITQSPKYLFRKEGQNVTLSCEQNLNHDAMYWYRQDPGQGLRLIYYSQIVNDFQKGDIAEGYSVSREKKESFPLTVTSAQKNPTAFYLCATPRRDRESWGYTFGSGTRLTVV.

V usage is TRBV7-3 and J usage is TRBJ2-2; perhaps TRBD1 as D (6 bases). CDR1 and CDR2 (germline): SGHTA, FQGTGA. Trimming pared 2 bases from V and 6 bases from J, leaving 10 bases between. The CDR3 covers 14 residues. The DNA for the CDR3 is TGTGCCAGCAGCTTATGGGGGCAGGCCGGGGAGCTGTTTTTT. Translation: CASSLWGQAGELFF.

This clone was recorded only once. The chain uses TRBV18 and TRBJ1-1, with a weak D call TRBD1 (6 bases). From germline, CDR1 is KGHSH and CDR2 LQKENI. This CDR3 has 16 residues. V was cut by 2 bases and J by 3 bases, with 16 bases left in between. Here the CDR3 reads CASSPNTQGLDTEAFF. The DNA of the CDR3 is TGTGCCAGCTCACCAAACACTCAGGGGTTGGACACTGAAGCTTTCTTT.

The V and J genes are TRBV28 and TRBJ1-1; D is ambiguous. CDR3 length equals 14 residues. Looked up from germline, CDR1 is MDHEN and CDR2 is SYDVKM. V dropped 3 bases and J dropped 1 base, with 9 bases sitting between them. The CDR3 loop is CASSFRHSNTEAFF. CDR3 coding DNA: TGTGCCAGCAGTTTTCGACACTCGAACACTGAAGCTTTCTTT.

This chain uses TRBV29-1 with TRBJ1-1; D is unresolved. CDR3 length: 11 residues. Germline V gene lookup returns CDR1 SQVTM and CDR2 ANQGSEA. Between the trimmed V and J ends, which lost 7 bases and 1 base, there was a span of 7 bases. CDR3 residues: CSAAQNTEAFF. In DNA form, the CDR3 reads TGCAGCGCCGCACAGAACACTGAAGCTTTCTTT.

The rearrangement uses TRBV11-3 and TRBJ2-1; 7 bases match TRBD2. Per the germline V gene, CDR1 is SGHNT and CDR2 is YENEEA. The CDR3 spans 15 residues. Trimming took 2 bases from V and 6 from J; bases not matched to a gene: 7. The CDR3 here is CASSLRGEPSNEQFF. The DNA of the CDR3 is TGTGCCAGCAGCTTACGGGGGGAGCCCTCCAATGAGCAGTTCTTC.